This T cell receptor beta chain was sequenced during a study of blood T cell repertoires in COVID-19. Study context: From T cells, B-cell-depleted T cells, or PBMCs came the material, which was cDNA or gDNA.

The repertoire was sequenced with immunoSEQ multiplex PCR; TCRdb's copy has only in-frame clones and lacks some. The sample contains 300,000 or so clones, roughly 87% of which appear only once. The CDR3 is 13 residues long. From germline, CDR1 is SEHNR and CDR2 FQNEAQ (reference sequence). J gave up 5 bases and V 6 bases, and 6 bases lay outside the gene matches. In terms of age and location, participants ranged from about 18 to 95 years and lived in about 25 US areas. The chain uses TRBV7-9 and TRBJ2-5; 7 bases are shared with TRBD2. The sample comprised PBMCs or T cells enriched from blood (not recorded which). The clonotype comes from a woman aged 25 to 45 who had recovered from COVID-19. CDR3 sequence: CASRSAGGETQYF. The CDR3 DNA sequence: TGTGCCAGCAGATCAGCCGGGGGGGAGACCCAGTACTTC.